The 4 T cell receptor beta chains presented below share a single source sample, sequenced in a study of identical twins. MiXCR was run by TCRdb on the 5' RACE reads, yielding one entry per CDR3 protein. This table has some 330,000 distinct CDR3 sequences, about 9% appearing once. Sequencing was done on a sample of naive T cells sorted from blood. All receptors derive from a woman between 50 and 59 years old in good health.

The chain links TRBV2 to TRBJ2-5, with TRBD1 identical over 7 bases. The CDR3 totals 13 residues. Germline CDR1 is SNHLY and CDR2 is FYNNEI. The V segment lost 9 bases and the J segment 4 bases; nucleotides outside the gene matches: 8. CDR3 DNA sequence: TGTGCCAGGGAGACAGGGAACCGAGAGACCCAGTACTTC. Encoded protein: CARETGNRETQYF.

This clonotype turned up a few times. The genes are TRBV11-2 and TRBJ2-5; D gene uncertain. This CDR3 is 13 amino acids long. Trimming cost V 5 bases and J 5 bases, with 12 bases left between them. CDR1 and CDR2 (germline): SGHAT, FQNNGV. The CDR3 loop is CASSPSSVETQYF. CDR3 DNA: TGTGCCAGCAGCCCCTCTTCGGTGGAGACCCAGTACTTC.

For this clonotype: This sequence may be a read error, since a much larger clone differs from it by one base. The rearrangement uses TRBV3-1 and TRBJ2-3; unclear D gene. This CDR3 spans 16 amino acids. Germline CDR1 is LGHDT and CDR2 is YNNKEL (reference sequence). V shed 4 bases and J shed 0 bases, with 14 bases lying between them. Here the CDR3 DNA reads TGTGCCAGCAGCCTAAAACGGCACCCGAGCACAGATACGCAGTATTTT. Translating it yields CASSLKRHPSTDTQYF.

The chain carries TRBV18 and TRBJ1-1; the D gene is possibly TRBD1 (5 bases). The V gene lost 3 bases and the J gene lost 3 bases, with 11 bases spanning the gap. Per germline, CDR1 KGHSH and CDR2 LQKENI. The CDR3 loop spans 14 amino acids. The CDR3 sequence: CASSPRGGYTEAFF. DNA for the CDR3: TGTGCCAGCTCACCCCGGGGCGGCTACACTGAAGCTTTCTTT.